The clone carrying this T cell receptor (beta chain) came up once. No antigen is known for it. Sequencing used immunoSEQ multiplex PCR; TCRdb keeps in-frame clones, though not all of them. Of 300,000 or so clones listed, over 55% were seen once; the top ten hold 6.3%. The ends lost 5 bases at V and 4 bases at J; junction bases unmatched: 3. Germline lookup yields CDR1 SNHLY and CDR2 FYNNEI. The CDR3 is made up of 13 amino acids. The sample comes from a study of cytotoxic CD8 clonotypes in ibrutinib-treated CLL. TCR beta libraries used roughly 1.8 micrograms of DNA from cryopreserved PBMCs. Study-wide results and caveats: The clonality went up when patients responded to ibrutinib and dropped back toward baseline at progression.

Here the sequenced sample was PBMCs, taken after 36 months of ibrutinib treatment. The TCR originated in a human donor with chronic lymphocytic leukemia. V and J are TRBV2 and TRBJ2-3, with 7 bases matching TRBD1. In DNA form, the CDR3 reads TGTGCCAGCAGTCGGCAGGGGGCAGATACGCAGTATTTT. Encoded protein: CASSRQGADTQYF.